A single sample is the source of the 3 T cell receptor beta chains below, sequenced in a study of blood T cell repertoires in COVID-19. TCRdb's table, derived via immunoSEQ multiplex PCR, lists solely in-frame clones and lacks some. The sample has approximately 250,000 clones, about 89% seen once. Specimen: peripheral blood. The receptors come from a woman aged 60-70 years who had recovered from COVID-19.

The chain joins TRBV6-5 to TRBJ2-3, with TRBD2 matching over 9 bases. V gave up 6 bases and J gave up 0 bases; unmatched junction bases: 4. The CDR3 length is 15 residues. In germline, CDR1 is MNHEY, CDR2 SVGAGI. The CDR3 sequence: CASRTTSGSTDTQYF. The CDR3 DNA reads TGTGCCAGCAGGACAACTAGCGGGAGCACAGATACGCAGTATTTT.

The genes are TRBV11-1 and TRBJ1-1; 10 nucleotides match TRBD1. V lost 6 bases, J lost 0 bases, and 7 bases stayed unmatched. The CDR3 runs to 16 residues. CDR1 SGHAT and CDR2 FQDESV come from the germline V gene (reference sequence). The CDR3 nucleotides are TGTGCCAGCAGTTTCCCGGGACAGGGGATGAACACTGAAGCTTTCTTT. Translating it yields CASSFPGQGMNTEAFF.

The rearrangement links TRBV7-8 to TRBJ2-7; 7 nucleotides line up with TRBD1. This CDR3 is built from 15 residues. With V trimmed by 4 bases and J by 2 bases, 8 bases remained unmatched. From germline, CDR1 is SGHVS and CDR2 FQNEAQ. CDR3 residues: CASSSNRDRPYEQYF. The CDR3, as DNA: TGTGCCAGCAGCTCAAACCGGGACAGACCCTACGAGCAGTACTTC.